This T cell receptor beta chain derives from a study of T-cell reconstitution after alpha-beta-depleted transplantation in children. This clonotype came up a few times. The antigen remains unidentified. Construction of the TCRbeta library involved unique molecular identifiers. MiXCR was run by TCRdb on the PCR reads, yielding one entry per CDR3 protein. The sample carries approximately 230,000 distinct CDR3 sequences, 24% recorded once. Broader study findings: About two months after transplant, alpha-beta T cells reportedly came from several hundred expanded graft clones. By one year post-transplant, T-cell counts and diversity largely arose from T cells that were newly produced.

The source material was PBMCs, mostly from graft donor cells, sampled 360 days after TCRalphabeta/CD19-depleted stem cell transplant. This TCR derives from a female patient aged 2-9 years who had a stem cell transplant for congenital amegakaryocytic thrombocytopenia, so the T cells may come from the graft donor.

CDR3 nucleotides: TGTGCCAGTAGTCCCCTTCACCAGGGGAATGAGCAGTTCTTC. It yields the protein CASSPLHQGNEQFF. The chain combines TRBV19 with TRBJ2-1; D perhaps matches TRBD1 (6 bases). CDR1 and CDR2 from the germline V gene are LNHDA and SQIVND (reference sequence). This CDR3 spans 14 amino acids. Deletions cut 5 bases from V and 7 bases from J, with 15 bases between.